Sequencing of this T cell receptor beta chain was carried out in a study of glioma-infiltrating T cells after dendritic cell vaccination. About the study: Patients had newly diagnosed or recurrent glioblastoma and received dendritic cell vaccines. Broader study findings: Higher pretreatment TIL content predicted longer progression-free time and survival. The cohort had few patients with full blood and tumor sets.

PBMC sampling occurred before vaccination, two weeks after the third dose, and at progression. Profiled with immunoSEQ multiplex PCR; TCRdb holds only in-frame clones, not every one. The table shows about 64,000 clones, with 82% occurring only once. Concerning this clone itself: Antigen specificity is unknown.

CDR3 length equals 16 residues. Germline V CDR1 and CDR2: SGHNT, YYREEE (reference sequence). The V gene end was trimmed by 4 bases and the J gene end by 2 bases; junction bases not matched to a gene: 9. J is TRBJ2-7 and V is TRBV5-4; 10 bases are a match to TRBD2. This clonotype was sampled from a human donor with glioblastoma. The material sequenced was blood, taken before dendritic cell vaccination. The CDR3 is CASSPEGTSVAYEQYF. The CDR3 DNA reads as TGTGCCAGCAGCCCGGAAGGGACTAGCGTTGCCTACGAGCAGTACTTC.